This TCR beta chain emerged from a study of blood T cell repertoires in COVID-19. TCRdb's table, derived via immunoSEQ multiplex PCR, lists solely in-frame clones and lacks some. The sample lists approximately 200,000 clones; less than 85% were seen once. Trimming took 5 bases from V and 4 from J, leaving 6 bases between them. Germline lookup yields CDR1 SGDLS and CDR2 YYNGEE. This CDR3 region has 11 residues. Cohorts were assigned according to the clinical history that participants reported. Donors of Cohort 3 who recovered were those that had two negative PCRs, clearance, or symptom resolution. The chain is built from TRBV9 and TRBJ1-2; no reliable D call. The sequence was obtained from a man aged 35 to 55 who had recovered from COVID-19. Sequencing was carried out using PBMCs or T cells enriched from blood (not recorded which). CDR3 DNA: TGTGCCAGCAGGGGAGTCTATGGCTACACCTTC. It yields the protein CASRGVYGYTF.